The 26 T cell receptor beta chains reported below all come from one sample, sequenced in a study of human T cells and chemical hapten exposure. Time point of the sample: patch test 2, 6 weeks after DPC sensitization. The treatment is: therapeutic diphenylcyclopropenone sensitization with weekly scalp DPC. From the RACE reads, TCRdb called clonotypes with MiXCR, one entry per CDR3 protein. This sample has about 350,000 distinct CDR3 sequences, with 6% to 7% found just once. Material: whole blood, obtained in connection with sensitization to the hapten diphenylcyclopropenone (DPC). These receptors were collected from a woman under 30 with alopecia areata. Some clones in this sample may be carry-over from other donors' samples.

This clonotype turned up a few times. The rearrangement joins TRBV7-2 to TRBJ2-3; 14 nucleotides agree with TRBD2. Per germline, CDR1 SGHTA and CDR2 FQGNSA. V dropped 5 bases and J dropped 9; count of bases not matched to a gene: 7. The CDR3 spans 15 residues. The CDR3 loop is CASSPTSGGGLTQYF. CDR3 DNA: TGTGCCAGCAGCCCGACTAGCGGGGGGGGTCTCACGCAGTATTTT. The entire variable domain, with the rest obtained from reference TRBV7-2 and TRBJ2-3, is as follows: GAGVSQSPSNKVTEKGKDVELRCDPISGHTALYWYRQSLGQGLEFLIYFQGNSAPDKSGLPSDRFSAERTGGSVSTLTIQRTQQEDSAVYLCASSPTSGGGLTQYFGPGTRLTVL.

This chain uses TRBV7-2 with TRBJ2-3; 7 bases fit TRBD2. Trimming at V came to 1 base and at J to 6 bases, leaving 10 bases not matched to a gene. CDR1 and CDR2 from the germline V gene are SGHTA and FQGNSA. This CDR3 contains 16 residues. Here the CDR3 DNA reads TGTGCCAGCAGCTTAGGCGGGGGAGAAGTCGCGGATACGCAGTATTTT. This encodes CASSLGGGEVADTQYF.

This clonotype appeared a few times. V gene TRBV27 combines with J gene TRBJ2-7; no definite D call. This CDR3 has 13 residues. The V end lost 4 bases, the J end lost 3 bases, and 10 bases lay between the germline ends. Germline-derived CDR1 and CDR2 are MNHEY and SMNVEV (reference sequence). The CDR3: CASSSGPYYEQYF. The CDR3 DNA follows: TGTGCCAGCAGTTCCGGCCCTTACTACGAGCAGTACTTC.

This clonotype occurred many times. An end of the junction does not agree with germline; a read error may underlie this. The chain couples TRBV29-1 to TRBJ1-2; D perhaps matches TRBD1 (5 bases). The CDR3 is 12 residues long. In germline, CDR1 is SQVTM, CDR2 ANQGSEA. CDR3 protein: CSVEGISLGLAF. The CDR3 nucleotides are TGCAGCGTTGAAGGCATATCGTTGGGACTTGCCTTC.

This clonotype appeared a few times. The chain employs TRBV29-1 and TRBJ2-7; D might be TRBD1 (6 bases). Trimming pared 4 bases from V and 1 base from J, leaving 17 bases between. The CDR3 spans 15 residues. Germline V gives CDR1 SQVTM, CDR2 ANQGSEA. In DNA form, the CDR3 reads TGCAGCGTTGGGAGTGGACAGCCGACTTCCTACGAGCAGTACTTC. Its protein is CSVGSGQPTSYEQYF.

With respect to this clonotype: One junction end does not reproduce the germline sequence, and a read error may be involved. This chain uses TRBV2 with TRBJ2-7; the match to TRBD2 covers 7 bases. Germline CDR1 SNHLY, CDR2 FYNNEI. This CDR3 is built from 13 residues. The CDR3 sequence: CASSEGGWTRMNF. For the CDR3, the DNA is TGTGCCAGCAGTGAAGGAGGGTGGACTAGAATGAACTTC.

For this clonotype: A much more abundant neighbour one base away suggests this may be a read error. This chain joins TRBV12-3 or TRBV12-4 and TRBJ2-3, with 9 bases matching TRBD2. V lost 7 bases, J lost 1 base, and 3 bases stayed unmatched. The CDR3 has 14 residues. Written as DNA, the CDR3 is TGTGCCAGCACCTTAGCGGGGGGCACAGATACGCAGTATTTT. Translated: CASTLAGGTDTQYF.

J is TRBJ1-6 and V is TRBV5-4; D is uncertain. The germline gives CDR1 SGHNT, CDR2 YYREEE (reference sequence). The CDR3 contains 14 residues. V lost 1 base and J 7 bases, leaving 9 bases between the germline ends. In DNA form, the CDR3 reads TGTGCCAGCAGCTTGCCCACGCAGAATTCACCCCTCCACTTT. It translates to CASSLPTQNSPLHF.

This clonotype was seen at least ten times. The chain links TRBV14 to TRBJ1-2, with D uncertain. The germline CDR1 and CDR2 sequences are SGHDN and FVKESK. V was trimmed by 0 bases and J by 3 bases, leaving 5 bases between them. The CDR3 totals 13 residues. The CDR3 loop reads CASSQDEDYGYTF. Here the CDR3 DNA reads TGTGCCAGCAGCCAAGATGAGGACTATGGCTACACCTTC.

This clonotype came up a few times. This rearrangement joins TRBV29-1 to TRBJ1-1; D may be TRBD1 (5 bases). CDR1 SQVTM and CDR2 ANQGSEA come from the germline V gene. This CDR3 region has 14 residues. V lost 1 base to trimming and J lost 1 base, with 10 bases between them. The CDR3 region is CSVEVQEQNTEAFF. The CDR3 coding sequence is TGCAGCGTTGAAGTACAGGAACAGAACACTGAAGCTTTCTTT.

This chain uses TRBV7-9 with TRBJ1-6; weak D call: TRBD1 (5 bases). This CDR3 has 17 residues. V lost 5 bases, J lost 10 bases, and 24 bases lay in between. Germline V gives CDR1 SEHNR, CDR2 FQNEAQ (reference sequence). The DNA for the CDR3 is TGTGCCAGCAGCATTAGCGGATCAGGGTTCAGAGTCTCACCCCTCCACTTT. Translation gives CASSISGSGFRVSPLHF. Full variable domain (missing parts from reference TRBV7-9 and TRBJ1-6): DTGVSQNPRHKITKRGQNVTFRCDPISEHNRLYWYRQTLGQGPEFLTYFQNEAQLEKSRLLSDRFSAERPKGSFSTLEIQRTEQGDSAMYLCASSISGSGFRVSPLHFGNGTRLTVT.

This clonotype turned up a few times. This chain links TRBV11-1 with TRBJ2-1, with 11 bases fitting TRBD2. V lost 5 bases to trimming and J lost 15 bases; unmatched junction nucleotides: 9. The CDR3 runs to 13 residues. Germline V CDR1 and CDR2: SGHAT, FQDESV (reference sequence). CDR3 in DNA: TGTGCCAGCAGCAAATTTCTAGCGGGGGGACTGTTCTTC. It yields the protein CASSKFLAGGLFF.

A word on this clonotype: The junction does not match germline at one end; this may be a read error. The CDR3 loop is CASSFPSGRTDMQYF. CDR3 bases: TGTGCCAGCAGTTTCCCCTCGGGACGCACAGATATGCAGTATTTT. The chain joins TRBV12-3 or TRBV12-4 to TRBJ2-3, with D perhaps assigned TRBD1 or TRBD2 (5 bases each). This CDR3 is 15 amino acids long.

V gene TRBV9 combines with J gene TRBJ2-1; tentatively, D is TRBD2 (6 bases). The germline V gene has CDR1 SGDLS and CDR2 YYNGEE. Trimming pared 3 bases from V and 9 bases from J, leaving 19 bases between. The CDR3 runs to 15 residues. CDR3 nucleotides: TGTGCCAGCAGCGCCGAGGGACGGAGGGAAGGTGAGCAGTTCTTC. It translates to CASSAEGRREGEQFF.

The chain employs TRBV10-3 and TRBJ1-1; D unresolved. The CDR3 totals 13 residues. V gave up 4 bases and J gave up 1 base, with 7 bases separating them. Germline V lookup: CDR1 ENHRY, CDR2 SYGVKD. CDR3 nucleotides: TGTGCCATCAGTGGTAAGGGGAACACTGAAGCTTTCTTT. It yields the protein CAISGKGNTEAFF.

This clonotype was detected ten times or more. The chain carries TRBV3-1 and TRBJ1-1, with D possibly matching TRBD1 (5 bases). The CDR3 length is 14 residues. V was cut by 1 base and J by 7 bases, with 13 bases left in between. Per germline, CDR1 LGHDT and CDR2 YNNKEL (reference sequence). The CDR3 spells CASSQGVNQGEAFF. CDR3 DNA sequence: TGTGCCAGCAGCCAAGGTGTGAACCAGGGTGAAGCTTTCTTT.

This clonotype was observed a handful of times. The chain combines TRBV5-6 with TRBJ2-1; a possible D gene is TRBD2 (6 bases). The CDR3 loop spans 16 amino acids. Trimming removed 4 bases from V and 8 bases from J, with 22 bases in between. Germline-derived CDR1 and CDR2 are SGHDT and YYEEEE. The chain's CDR3 is CASSPSYVSGVHEQFF. The CDR3 nucleotides read TGTGCCAGCAGCCCCTCTTATGTGTCGGGGGTGCATGAGCAGTTCTTC.

The table lists this clonotype with many counts. In nucleotides, the CDR3 is TGTGCCAGCAGCCTTACTGATAATTCACCCCTCCACTTT. It yields the protein CASSLTDNSPLHF. This rearrangement joins TRBV3-1 to TRBJ1-6; D is uncertain. V was cut by 4 bases and J by 5 bases, with 6 bases left in between. Germline CDR1 reads LGHDT; CDR2 reads YNNKEL (reference sequence). The CDR3 is made up of 13 amino acids.

This clonotype turned up a few times. The genes are TRBV6-1 and TRBJ2-2, with D uncertain. The length of the CDR3 is 15 residues. Germline loops: CDR1 MNHNS, CDR2 SASEGT. Trimming shortened V by 5 bases and J by 6 bases, and 16 bases separated the two germline ends. In nucleotides, the CDR3 is TGTGCCAGCAGTTCCTTTATTTGGAGCTCCGGGGAGCTGTTTTTT. This gives the protein CASSSFIWSSGELFF.

V usage is TRBV11-2 and J usage is TRBJ2-1, with D hard to call. CDR3 length: 13 amino acids. Trimming removed 1 base at V and 3 bases at J, with 4 bases between. Germline V gene sequence: CDR1 SGHAT, CDR2 FQNNGV. The CDR3 is CASSLANYNEQFF. The CDR3, as DNA: TGTGCCAGCAGCTTAGCAAACTACAATGAGCAGTTCTTC. Combining the CDR3 with reference TRBV11-2 and TRBJ2-1 gives the whole variable domain EAGVAQSPRYKIIEKRQSVAFWCNPISGHATLYWYQQILGQGPKLLIQFQNNGVVDDSQLPKDRFSAERLKGVDSTLKIQPAKLEDSAVYLCASSLANYNEQFFGPGTRLTVL.

The table lists this clonotype with many counts. The rearrangement joins TRBV10-3 to TRBJ1-1, with unresolved D. The germline gives CDR1 ENHRY, CDR2 SYGVKD. This CDR3 is 11 amino acids long. V lost 11 bases and J lost 1, with 8 bases in between. The CDR3 here is CAAQENTEAFF. As DNA, the CDR3 is TGTGCCGCTCAGGAGAACACTGAAGCTTTCTTT.

This clonotype was seen repeatedly, ten times or more. This chain joins TRBV20-1 and TRBJ1-6, with TRBD1 matching 11 bases. The junction had 8 bases not matched to a gene; V was cut back by 5 bases and J by 8 bases. CDR3 length equals 15 residues. Germline loops: CDR1 DFQATT, CDR2 SNEGSKA (reference sequence). The CDR3 DNA is TGCAGTGCTCGCCGGGACAGGGGGGACTATTCACCCCTCCACTTT. Encoded protein: CSARRDRGDYSPLHF.

The DNA for the CDR3 is TGCGCCAGCAGCTTTAGTCAGGGCGGCTATAATTCACCCCTCCACTTT. Protein sequence: CASSFSQGGYNSPLHF. The chain has TRBV5-1 and TRBJ1-6; D might be TRBD1 (5 bases). Germline V gene lookup returns CDR1 SGHRS and CDR2 YFSETQ. V was trimmed by 2 bases and J by 3 bases, leaving 12 bases between them. The CDR3 is 16 residues long.

The chain has TRBV5-5 and TRBJ2-3; D is ambiguous. The CDR3 loop spans 13 amino acids. Germline V lookup: CDR1 SGHKS, CDR2 YYEKEE (reference sequence). V was shortened by 0 bases and J by 4 bases, with 6 bases between the two germline ends. The DNA of the CDR3 is TGTGCCAGCAGCTTGGAGATGCCAGATACGCAGTATTTT. This translates into CASSLEMPDTQYF.

This clonotype was seen ten or more times. The J gene is TRBJ1-1, the V gene TRBV29-1; D may be TRBD1 (5 bases). CDR3 size: 13 residues. V shed 6 bases and J shed 4 bases, with 15 bases lying between them. Germline CDR1 is SQVTM and CDR2 is ANQGSEA. The CDR3 DNA follows: TGCAGCGTGCATCAGGGTTGGGGCACTGAAGCTTTCTTT. Protein product: CSVHQGWGTEAFF.

V is TRBV7-6 and J is TRBJ1-6; unclear D gene. Between the trimmed V and J ends, which lost 5 bases and 4 bases, there was a span of 9 bases. CDR1 is SGHVS, CDR2 FNYEAQ, per germline. The CDR3 length is 14 residues. CDR3 sequence: CASSRTAYNSPLHF. CDR3 nucleotides: TGTGCCAGCAGCAGGACCGCATATAATTCACCCCTCCACTTT.